The clone carrying this T cell receptor beta chain was seen once. Trimming removed 4 bases from V and 3 bases from J, with 16 bases in between. The CDR3 loop spans 15 amino acids. The germline V gene has CDR1 SGHRS and CDR2 YFSETQ. Using immunoSEQ multiplex PCR, the repertoire was profiled, and TCRdb retains in-frame clones only, with some absent. The sample yields 40,000 to 45,000 clones, approximately 90% seen once. These data originate in a study of OX40 agonist ivuxolimab in advanced cancers. V is TRBV5-1 and J is TRBJ1-2; tentatively, D is TRBD1 (5 bases). Specimen: CD4+ or CD8+ T cells sorted from blood, collected in a trial of the OX40 agonist ivuxolimab. This TCR was sampled from an adult with an advanced solid tumor such as melanoma, head and neck, liver or kidney cancer. The CDR3 region has the DNA TGCGCCAGCAGCCCGTCTCCAGGGTCGGACTATGGCTACACCTTC. Amino acid sequence: CASSPSPGSDYGYTF.